These 4 T cell receptor beta chains came from one sample sequenced in a study of CD8 T cells in ankylosing spondylitis. TCRdb called the 5' RACE reads again in MiXCR, with one record for every CDR3 protein. The table records about 96,000 distinct CDR3 sequences, around 9.4% of them present only once. Sequenced sample: blood, either unsorted or a sorted T cell fraction (not recorded which). These receptors came from a male donor with ankylosing spondylitis or in good health (not recorded which).

This clonotype was seen ten or more times. This chain links TRBV5-6 with TRBJ2-2; TRBD2 matches 9 bases. The CDR3 loop spans 15 amino acids. Germline-derived CDR1 and CDR2 are SGHDT and YYEEEE. The ends lost 5 bases at V and 0 bases at J; junction bases unmatched: 2. The CDR3 region is CASRQRGANTGELFF. CDR3 DNA: TGTGCCAGCAGGCAGCGGGGGGCGAACACCGGGGAGCTGTTTTTT.

The chain carries TRBV20-1 and TRBJ2-1, with TRBD2 matching 8 bases. CDR1 is DFQATT, CDR2 SNEGSKA, per germline (reference sequence). There are 15 residues in the CDR3. J was trimmed by 5 bases and V by 3 bases; bases with no gene match: 9. CDR3 loop: CSASGGGASHNEQFF. As DNA, the CDR3 is TGCAGTGCTAGCGGGGGGGGGGCCTCTCACAATGAGCAGTTCTTC.

There are many counts of this clonotype. This chain joins TRBV4-1 and TRBJ2-5; no firm D call. Germline loops: CDR1 MGHRA, CDR2 YSYEKL. V gave up 3 bases and J gave up 5 bases, with 16 bases separating them. The CDR3 runs to 15 residues. Here the CDR3 DNA reads TGCGCCAGCAGCCAGCGGAACCAGTTTGGTGAGACCCAGTACTTC. Protein sequence: CASSQRNQFGETQYF.

This clonotype was observed many times. The chain carries TRBV6-1 and TRBJ2-1; TRBD1 might be the D (5 bases). The germline V gene encodes CDR1 MNHNS and CDR2 SASEGT. V gave up 0 bases and J gave up 3 bases, with 12 bases separating them. This CDR3 comprises 16 residues. The CDR3 sequence: CASSEAVRGSYNEQFF. CDR3 DNA: TGTGCCAGCAGTGAAGCCGTAAGGGGCAGCTACAATGAGCAGTTCTTC.